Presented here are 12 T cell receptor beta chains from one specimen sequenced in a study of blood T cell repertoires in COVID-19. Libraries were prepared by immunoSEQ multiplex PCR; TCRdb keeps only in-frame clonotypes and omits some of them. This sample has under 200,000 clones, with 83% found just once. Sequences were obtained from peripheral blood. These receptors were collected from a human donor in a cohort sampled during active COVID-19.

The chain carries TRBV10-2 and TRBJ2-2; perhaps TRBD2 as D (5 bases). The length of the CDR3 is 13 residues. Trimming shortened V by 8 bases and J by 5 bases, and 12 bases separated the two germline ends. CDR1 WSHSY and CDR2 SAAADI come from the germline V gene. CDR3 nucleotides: TGCGCCAGCGGAACTAGGCGGACCGGGGAGCTGTTTTTT. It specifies CASGTRRTGELFF.

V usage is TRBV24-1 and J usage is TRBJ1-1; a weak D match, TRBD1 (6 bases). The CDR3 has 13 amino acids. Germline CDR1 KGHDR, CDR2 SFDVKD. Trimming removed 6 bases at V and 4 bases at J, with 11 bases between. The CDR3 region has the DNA TGTGCCACCAGTAGCCAGGGGTTCACTGAAGCTTTCTTT. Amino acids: CATSSQGFTEAFF.

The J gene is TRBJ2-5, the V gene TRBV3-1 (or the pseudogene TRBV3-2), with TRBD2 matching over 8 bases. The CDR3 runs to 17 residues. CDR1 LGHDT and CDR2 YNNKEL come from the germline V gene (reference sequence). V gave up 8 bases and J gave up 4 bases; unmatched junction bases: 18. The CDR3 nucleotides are TGTGCCAGCTGGGTTAGCGGGGAGGATGGACGAGGAGAGACCCAGTACTTC. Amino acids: CASWVSGEDGRGETQYF.

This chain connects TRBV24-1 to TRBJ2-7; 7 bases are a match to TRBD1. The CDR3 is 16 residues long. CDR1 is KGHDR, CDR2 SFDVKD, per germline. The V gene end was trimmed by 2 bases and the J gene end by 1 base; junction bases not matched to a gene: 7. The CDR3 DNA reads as TGTGCCACCAGTGATTGCCCCGGACAGGTTTCCTACGAGCAGTACTTC. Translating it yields CATSDCPGQVSYEQYF.

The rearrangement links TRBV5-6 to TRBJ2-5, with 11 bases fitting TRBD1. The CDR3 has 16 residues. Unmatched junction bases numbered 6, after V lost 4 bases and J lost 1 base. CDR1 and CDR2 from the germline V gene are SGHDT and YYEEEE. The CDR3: CASSTGTGGSQETQYF. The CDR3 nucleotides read TGTGCCAGCAGCACCGGGACAGGGGGTAGCCAAGAGACCCAGTACTTC.

CDR3 bases: TGTGCCAGCAGCTCTCGGGGGGTCTCTGGAAACACCATATATTTT. It is translated as CASSSRGVSGNTIYF. The chain has TRBV11-2 and TRBJ1-3; a weak D match, TRBD1 (5 bases). Germline CDR1 is SGHAT and CDR2 is FQNNGV. The CDR3 length is 15 residues. Trimming took off 4 bases at V and 0 bases at J, with 10 bases between the two ends.

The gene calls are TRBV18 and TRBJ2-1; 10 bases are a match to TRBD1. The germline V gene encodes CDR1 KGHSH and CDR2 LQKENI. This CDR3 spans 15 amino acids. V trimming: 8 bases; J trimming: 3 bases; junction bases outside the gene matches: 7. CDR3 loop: CASLDGTGVYNEQFF. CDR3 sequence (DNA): TGTGCCAGCCTGGACGGGACAGGGGTCTACAATGAGCAGTTCTTC.

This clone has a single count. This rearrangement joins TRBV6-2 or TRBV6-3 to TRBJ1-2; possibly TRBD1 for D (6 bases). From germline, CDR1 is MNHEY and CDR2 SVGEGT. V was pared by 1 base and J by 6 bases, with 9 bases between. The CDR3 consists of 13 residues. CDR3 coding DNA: TGTGCCAGCAGTTACTACCCAGGGGATGGCTACACCTTC. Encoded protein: CASSYYPGDGYTF.

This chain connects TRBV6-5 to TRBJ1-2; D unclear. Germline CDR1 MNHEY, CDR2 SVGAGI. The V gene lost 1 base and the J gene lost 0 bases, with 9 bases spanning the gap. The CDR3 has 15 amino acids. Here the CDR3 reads CASSYYVGPNYGYTF. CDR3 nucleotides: TGTGCCAGCAGTTACTATGTGGGCCCTAACTATGGCTACACCTTC.

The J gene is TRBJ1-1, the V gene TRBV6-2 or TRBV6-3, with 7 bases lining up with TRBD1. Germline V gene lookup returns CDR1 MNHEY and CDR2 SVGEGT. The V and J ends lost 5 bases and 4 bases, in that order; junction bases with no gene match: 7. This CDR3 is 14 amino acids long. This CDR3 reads CASSTATGPTEAFF. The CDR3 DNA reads TGTGCCAGCAGTACCGCGACAGGGCCCACTGAAGCTTTCTTT.

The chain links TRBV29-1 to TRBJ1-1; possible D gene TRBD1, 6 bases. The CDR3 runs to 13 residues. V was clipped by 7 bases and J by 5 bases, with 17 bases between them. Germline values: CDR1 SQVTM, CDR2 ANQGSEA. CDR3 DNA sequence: TGCAGCGCCAGAGGGGGGGCTGGGACTGAAGCTTTCTTT. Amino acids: CSARGGAGTEAFF.

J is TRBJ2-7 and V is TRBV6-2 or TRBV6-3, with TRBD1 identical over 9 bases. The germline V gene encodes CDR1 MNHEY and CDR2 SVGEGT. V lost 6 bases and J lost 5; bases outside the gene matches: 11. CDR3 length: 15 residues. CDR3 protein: CASSRAGTGLDEQYF. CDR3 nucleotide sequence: TGTGCCAGCAGCCGTGCCGGGACAGGGCTAGACGAGCAGTACTTC.